A single sample gave rise to the 31 T cell receptor beta chains below, sequenced in a study of T cell responses to AZD1222 COVID-19 vaccine. Clones were sequenced by immunoSEQ multiplex PCR, and TCRdb holds only the in-frame ones, with some missing. The sample has 150,000 to 160,000 clones, 75% to 90% seen once. The material sequenced was peripheral blood, taken after recovery from COVID-19. The receptors stem from an adult who had recovered from COVID-19.

This rearrangement joins TRBV4-3 to TRBJ1-1, with D perhaps matching TRBD1 (6 bases). Trimming stripped 0 bases from V and 11 bases from J, with 19 bases between. This CDR3 is built from 15 residues. The germline V gene has CDR1 LGHNA and CDR2 YSLEER. As DNA, the CDR3 is TGCGCCAGCAGCCAAGATGGGAGCAGGGGAGGACTGGCTTTCTTT. This codes for CASSQDGSRGGLAFF.

The chain recombines TRBV5-1 with TRBJ2-5; 9 bases are shared with TRBD2. Germline CDR1 and CDR2: SGHRS and YFSETQ. The V segment lost 4 bases and the J segment 5 bases; nucleotides outside the gene matches: 3. This CDR3 has 13 amino acids. CDR3 loop: CASSLGLAETQYF. The CDR3 nucleotides are TGCGCCAGCAGCCTTGGACTAGCGGAGACCCAGTACTTC.

This chain joins TRBV3-1 (or the pseudogene TRBV3-2) and TRBJ2-4; D ambiguous. CDR1 LGHDT and CDR2 YNNKEL come from the germline V gene (reference sequence). Trimming took off 0 bases at V and 6 bases at J, with 15 bases between the two ends. This CDR3 comprises 16 residues. CDR3 DNA sequence: TGTGCCAGCAGCCAAGAGGGCCGGGCCGGCGGAAACATTCAGTACTTC. Translated: CASSQEGRAGGNIQYF.

This clone was seen a handful of times. V is TRBV2 and J is TRBJ2-1; 11 nucleotides agree with TRBD2. The germline V gene has CDR1 SNHLY and CDR2 FYNNEI. The CDR3 is 15 amino acids. After removal of 6 bases from V and 9 bases from J, the junction contained 10 bases not matched to a gene. The CDR3 region has the DNA TGTGCCAGCAGCCCGACTAGCGGGATGGGGGGTGAGCAGTTCTTC. As protein: CASSPTSGMGGEQFF.

The chain carries TRBV6-2 or TRBV6-3 and TRBJ2-5, with a weak D call TRBD2 (6 bases). The CDR3 contains 13 residues. With 2 bases removed from V and 5 bases from J, the gap between germline ends came to 9 bases. The germline V gene has CDR1 MNHEY and CDR2 SVGEGT. CDR3 nucleotides: TGTGCCAGCAGTTACCGGGGGTGGGAGACCCAGTACTTC. Translated: CASSYRGWETQYF.

This chain uses TRBV18 with TRBJ2-5; no reliable D call. V was trimmed by 2 bases and J by 4 bases, leaving 14 bases between them. This CDR3 contains 15 residues. The germline CDR1 and CDR2 sequences are KGHSH and LQKENI. The CDR3 region has the DNA TGTGCCAGCTCACCAATTCCACAAAACTTAGAGACCCAGTACTTC. This encodes CASSPIPQNLETQYF.

The chain employs TRBV2 and TRBJ2-7; D is tentatively TRBD1 or TRBD2 (5 bases each). CDR1 and CDR2 (germline): SNHLY, FYNNEI. The V and J ends lost 7 bases and 1 base respectively, with 14 bases between them. The CDR3 has 14 residues. CDR3: CASNSGTGSYEQYF. In DNA, the CDR3 is TGTGCCAGCAACTCCGGGACGGGTTCCTACGAGCAGTACTTC.

The chain employs TRBV4-1 and TRBJ1-2; D may be TRBD1 (6 bases). This CDR3 is built from 16 residues. The ends were cut back, 0 bases at V and 0 bases at J, with 11 bases in the middle. CDR1 and CDR2 (germline): MGHRA, YSYEKL. The CDR3 reads CASSQDGAGANYGYTF. The CDR3 region has the DNA TGCGCCAGCAGCCAAGATGGGGCAGGGGCTAACTATGGCTACACCTTC.

V gene TRBV6-5 combines with J gene TRBJ1-2; 7 bases are shared with TRBD1. Germline values: CDR1 MNHEY, CDR2 SVGAGI. This CDR3 contains 13 residues. The V segment lost 2 bases and the J segment 6 bases; nucleotides outside the gene matches: 3. This CDR3 is CASSYPTGNGYTF. In DNA form, the CDR3 reads TGTGCCAGCAGTTACCCGACAGGGAATGGCTACACCTTC.

This clone was detected once. This chain uses TRBV5-1 with TRBJ1-4, with D unresolved. The germline V gene encodes CDR1 SGHRS and CDR2 YFSETQ. With 4 bases removed from V and 2 bases from J, the gap between germline ends came to 9 bases. The CDR3 is made up of 14 amino acids. The CDR3: CASSQVGTNEKLFF. CDR3 DNA sequence: TGCGCCAGCAGCCAGGTTGGGACTAATGAAAAACTGTTTTTT.

The chain employs TRBV5-1 and TRBJ1-1, with 9 bases identical to TRBD1. The V and J ends lost 4 bases and 6 bases, in that order; junction bases with no gene match: 4. The V gene's germline CDR1 is SGHRS and CDR2 YFSETQ. The CDR3 length is 13 residues. CDR3 nucleotide sequence: TGCGCCAGCAGCGTGGACAGGGGCCCTGAAGCTTTCTTT. Translating gives CASSVDRGPEAFF.

The genes are TRBV6-5 and TRBJ1-5, with D possibly being TRBD1 (5 bases). Germline CDR1 reads MNHEY; CDR2 reads SVGAGI. The CDR3 runs to 16 residues. Trimming cost V 2 bases and J 6 bases, with 17 bases left between them. The DNA for the CDR3 is TGTGCCAGCAGTTACCTTGGGACCCCAGCAGTTCAGCCCCAGCATTTT. Translating gives CASSYLGTPAVQPQHF.

The chain carries TRBV18 and TRBJ2-1; 12 bases map to TRBD2. V was clipped by 10 bases and J by 7 bases; unmatched bases: 8. Per the germline V gene, CDR1 is KGHSH and CDR2 is LQKENI. The CDR3 loop spans 14 amino acids. The CDR3 DNA sequence: TGTGCCACTTTGGGACTAGCGGGTCGGAATGAGCAGTTCTTC. Protein sequence: CATLGLAGRNEQFF.

This clone turned up a few times. V and J are TRBV14 and TRBJ1-6, with 10 bases that match TRBD1. The CDR3 runs 15 residues. The germline CDR1 and CDR2 sequences are SGHDN and FVKESK. The ends lost 3 bases at V and 6 bases at J; junction bases unmatched: 2. In nucleotides, the CDR3 is TGTGCCAGCAGCCAGGGACAGGGGATTAATTCACCCCTCCACTTT. It encodes CASSQGQGINSPLHF.

The J gene is TRBJ1-2, the V gene TRBV5-6; D gene uncertain. This CDR3 has 17 residues. V dropped 0 bases and J dropped 2 bases, with 17 bases sitting between them. CDR1 is SGHDT, CDR2 YYEEEE, per germline. DNA for the CDR3: TGTGCCAGCAGCTTGGGCAGGCGGGCATATGAGAACTATGGCTACACCTTC. Its protein is CASSLGRRAYENYGYTF.

Note on this clone: At the DNA level, this CDR3 is encoded by other sequences in the same sample as well. V usage is TRBV7-3 and J usage is TRBJ1-1, with a weak D call TRBD1 (5 bases). CDR1 and CDR2 from the germline V gene are SGHTA and FQGTGA. This CDR3 is built from 13 residues. The germline V and J ends were trimmed by 4 bases and 0 bases, with 6 bases remaining between them. This CDR3 reads CASSSQVNTEAFF. In DNA, the CDR3 is TGTGCCAGCAGCTCACAGGTGAACACTGAAGCTTTCTTT.

The chain's CDR3 is CASSKTLGGSGEQYF. The DNA for the CDR3 is TGTGCCAGCAGCAAGACACTGGGGGGTTCGGGAGAGCAGTACTTC. This chain connects TRBV7-3 to TRBJ2-7; possible D gene TRBD2, 6 bases. The germline gives CDR1 SGHTA, CDR2 FQGTGA. The CDR3 contains 15 residues. V was clipped by 5 bases and J by 7 bases, with 21 bases between them.

V usage is TRBV7-2 and J usage is TRBJ1-3; D is perhaps TRBD1 (6 bases). V lost 1 base, J lost 4 bases, and 17 bases lay in between. In germline, CDR1 is SGHTA, CDR2 FQGNSA. The CDR3 runs 17 residues. The CDR3 is CASSLEFRGLWGNTIYF. As DNA, the CDR3 is TGTGCCAGCAGCTTAGAGTTCCGGGGGCTGTGGGGAAACACCATATATTTT.

The chain links TRBV3-1 (or the pseudogene TRBV3-2) to TRBJ1-5; D not resolved. The V gene's germline CDR1 is LGHDT and CDR2 YNNKEL (reference sequence). V was pared by 1 base and J by 2 bases, with 9 bases between. CDR3 length: 15 amino acids. CDR3 residues: CASSQGFGGNQPQHF. DNA for the CDR3: TGTGCCAGCAGCCAAGGGTTTGGTGGCAATCAGCCCCAGCATTTT.

V gene TRBV28 combines with J gene TRBJ1-6, with TRBD1 as a possible D gene (6 bases). V lost 5 bases to trimming and J lost 18 bases, with 26 bases between them. Germline CDR1 is MDHEN and CDR2 is SYDVKM. This CDR3 has 15 residues. The CDR3 bases are TGTGCCAGCAGTCCCCTAAAGGGGGGGACGGCGTTCGCCCACTTT. It specifies CASSPLKGGTAFAHF.

This chain connects TRBV16 to TRBJ2-1, with TRBD2 matching 12 bases. With V trimmed by 4 bases and J by 6 bases, 7 bases remained unmatched. CDR3 size: 16 residues. The germline gives CDR1 KGHSY, CDR2 FQNENV. The CDR3 DNA reads as TGTGCCAGCAGCCCGCTCGGACTAGCGGGAATCAATGAGCAGTTCTTC. Residues: CASSPLGLAGINEQFF.

The chain joins TRBV19 to TRBJ2-7, with D possibly matching TRBD1 (6 bases). Germline CDR1 is LNHDA and CDR2 is SQIVND (reference sequence). The CDR3 runs to 13 residues. V was cut by 5 bases and J by 3 bases, with 11 bases left in between. CDR3 sequence: CASSRQENYEQYF. The CDR3 DNA sequence: TGTGCCAGTAGTCGACAGGAAAACTACGAGCAGTACTTC.

V and J are TRBV18 and TRBJ2-7; possibly TRBD1 for D (5 bases). CDR1 and CDR2 from the germline V gene are KGHSH and LQKENI. The CDR3 is 14 residues long. V lost 6 bases, J lost 3 bases, and 15 bases lay in between. Here the CDR3 reads CASSDRTPDYEQYF. DNA of the CDR3: TGTGCCAGCTCGGATCGGACACCCGACTACGAGCAGTACTTC. The complete variable domain, with remaining parts taken from reference TRBV18 and TRBJ2-7, reads NAGVMQNPRHLVRRRGQEARLRCSPMKGHSHVYWYRQLPEEGLKFMVYLQKENIIDESGMPKERFSAEFPKEGPSILRIQQVVRGDSAAYFCASSDRTPDYEQYFGPGTRLTVT.

There are a few counts of this clone. The V and J genes are TRBV4-2 and TRBJ2-3; D might be TRBD2 (6 bases). Trimming took off 4 bases at V and 1 base at J, with 12 bases between the two ends. CDR1 is LGHNA and CDR2 is YNFKEQ in the germline V gene. This CDR3 is 15 amino acids long. Here the CDR3 DNA reads TGTGCCAGCAGCCTTGCCGGGACTGGCACAGATACGCAGTATTTT. This translates into CASSLAGTGTDTQYF.

The J gene is TRBJ1-2, the V gene TRBV9; D uncertain. V was cut by 4 bases and J by 4 bases, with 14 bases left in between. This CDR3 is built from 14 residues. Germline V gene sequence: CDR1 SGDLS, CDR2 YYNGEE. CDR3 nucleotide sequence: TGTGCCAGCAGCCCGGGGAACCACCGCTATGGCTACACCTTC. Protein product: CASSPGNHRYGYTF.

This rearrangement joins TRBV5-6 to TRBJ2-7, with 8 bases matching TRBD1. V lost 4 bases, J lost 4 bases, and 4 bases stayed unmatched. The CDR3 length is 13 residues. CDR1 and CDR2 from the germline V gene are SGHDT and YYEEEE. CDR3 sequence: CASSPTGGYEQYF. In nucleotides, the CDR3 is TGTGCCAGCAGCCCCACAGGGGGTTACGAGCAGTACTTC.

In this sample, this clone turned up once. The rearrangement links TRBV28 to TRBJ2-7; D is perhaps TRBD2 (6 bases). The CDR3 is made up of 14 amino acids. The ends were cut back, 1 base at V and 6 bases at J, with 13 bases in the middle. Germline lookup yields CDR1 MDHEN and CDR2 SYDVKM. The CDR3 DNA is TGTGCCAGCAGTTTATCAGTCGGGAGCGGCGAGCAGTACTTC. Translation: CASSLSVGSGEQYF.

This rearrangement joins TRBV5-1 to TRBJ2-5; 9 nucleotides line up with TRBD2. Trimming removed 4 bases from V and 5 bases from J; junction bases left unmatched: 3. Germline values: CDR1 SGHRS, CDR2 YFSETQ. The CDR3 is 13 amino acids. The CDR3 DNA reads TGCGCCAGCAGCGTAGCGGGAGAGGAGACCCAGTACTTC. It encodes CASSVAGEETQYF. Filled out from reference TRBV5-1 and TRBJ2-5, the complete variable domain reads KAGVTQTPRYLIKTRGQQVTLSCSPISGHRSVSWYQQTPGQGLQFLFEYFSETQRNKGNFPGRFSGRQFSNSRSEMNVSTLELGDSALYLCASSVAGEETQYFGPGTRLLVL.

V is TRBV20-1 and J is TRBJ2-7, with 9 bases matching TRBD2. The CDR3 spans 13 residues. Germline values: CDR1 DFQATT, CDR2 SNEGSKA (reference sequence). The V segment lost 3 bases and the J segment 5 bases; nucleotides outside the gene matches: 5. As DNA, the CDR3 is TGCAGTGCTAGTGGGGCGGGAGGGAACGAGCAGTACTTC. It yields the protein CSASGAGGNEQYF.

The chain links TRBV7-9 to TRBJ1-2; tentatively, D is TRBD1 (5 bases). Trimming cost V 1 base and J 7 bases, with 10 bases left between them. The germline V gene has CDR1 SEHNR and CDR2 FQNEAQ (reference sequence). The CDR3 has 13 amino acids. The CDR3 coding sequence is TGTGCCAGCAGCTTAGACGGGGGTGGTGGCTACACCTTC. Its protein is CASSLDGGGGYTF.

The chain employs TRBV6-2 or TRBV6-3 and TRBJ1-1; D is undetermined. From germline, CDR1 is MNHEY and CDR2 SVGEGT. V dropped 0 bases and J dropped 3 bases, with 8 bases sitting between them. The CDR3 runs 14 residues. CDR3 region: CASSYSSEYTEAFF. For the CDR3, the DNA is TGTGCCAGCAGTTACTCGAGCGAGTACACTGAAGCTTTCTTT.